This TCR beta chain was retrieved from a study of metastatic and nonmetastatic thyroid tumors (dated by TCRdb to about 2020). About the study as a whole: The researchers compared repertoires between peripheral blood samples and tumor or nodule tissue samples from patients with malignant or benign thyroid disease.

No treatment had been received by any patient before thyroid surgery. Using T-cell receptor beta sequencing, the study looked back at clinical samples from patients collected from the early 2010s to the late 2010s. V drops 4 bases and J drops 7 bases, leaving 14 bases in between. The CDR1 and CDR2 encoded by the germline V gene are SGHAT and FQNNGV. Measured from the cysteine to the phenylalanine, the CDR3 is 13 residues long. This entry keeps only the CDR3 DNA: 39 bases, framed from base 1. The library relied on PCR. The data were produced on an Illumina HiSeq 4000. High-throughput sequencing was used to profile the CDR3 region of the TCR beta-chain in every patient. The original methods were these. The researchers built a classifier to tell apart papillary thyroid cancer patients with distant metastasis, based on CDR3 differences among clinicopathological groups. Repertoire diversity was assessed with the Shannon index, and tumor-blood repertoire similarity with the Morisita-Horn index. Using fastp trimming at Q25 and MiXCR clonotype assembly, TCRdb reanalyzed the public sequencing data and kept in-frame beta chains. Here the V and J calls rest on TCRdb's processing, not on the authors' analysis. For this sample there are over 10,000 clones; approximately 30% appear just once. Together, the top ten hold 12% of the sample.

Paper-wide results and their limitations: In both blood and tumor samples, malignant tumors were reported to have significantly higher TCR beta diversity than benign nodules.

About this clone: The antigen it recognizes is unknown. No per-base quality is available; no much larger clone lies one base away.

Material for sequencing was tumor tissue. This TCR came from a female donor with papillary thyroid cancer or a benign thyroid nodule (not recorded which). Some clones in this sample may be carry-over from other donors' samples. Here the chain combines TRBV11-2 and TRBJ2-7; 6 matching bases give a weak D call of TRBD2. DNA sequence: TGTGCCAGCAGCTCACTCCTAGCGCGTGAGCAGTACTTC. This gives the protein CASSSLLAREQYF.